These T cell receptor beta chains were read from a single sample in a study of shared clonotypes between healthy human individuals. Method: immunoSEQ multiplex PCR; TCRdb's copy keeps in-frame clones and lacks some. The sample yields roughly 1 million clones, roughly 75% seen once. Material: memory CD4+ T cells sorted from blood. These receptors all stem from a man younger than 35 in good health. Both conserved end residues are part of each CDR3. D genes are given only for firm matches. Some rows mark clone size as missing; the rest say once, few, many or name a class of expanded clone.

clone_size j_call v_call d_call cdr3_aa cdr3_nt
. TRBJ2-7 TRBV7-2 TRBD2 CASSLAPGLAGSYEQYF TGTGCCAGCAGCTTAGCGCCCGGACTAGCGGGCTCCTACGAGCAGTACTTC
few TRBJ1-2 TRBV7-9 TRBD1 CASSSTGNGYTF TGTGCCAGCAGCTCGACAGGGAATGGCTACACCTTC
. TRBJ2-2 TRBV7-2 TRBD2 CASSPLAGAGGGELFF TGTGCCAGCAGCCCTCTTGCGGGAGCTGGGGGCGGGGAGCTGTTTTTT
. TRBJ2-1 TRBV6-5 . CASSYSEVNNEQFF TGTGCCAGCAGTTACTCCGAAGTGAACAATGAGCAGTTCTTC
. TRBJ1-1 TRBV7-9 . CASSLTFAENTEAFF TGTGCCAGCAGCTTAACGTTCGCGGAGAACACTGAAGCTTTCTTT
few TRBJ2-2 TRBV19 . CASRQGASGELFF TGTGCCAGTAGGCAGGGTGCGTCCGGGGAGCTGTTTTTT
. TRBJ2-7 TRBV9 . CASSVAQGEQYF TGTGCCAGCAGCGTAGCCCAGGGAGAGCAGTACTTC
. TRBJ2-2 TRBV6-6 TRBD1 CASSYSTGGGTGELFF TGTGCCAGCAGTTACTCGACAGGGGGCGGCACCGGGGAGCTGTTTTTT
. TRBJ2-1 TRBV2 . CASAPGRGYNEQFF TGTGCCAGCGCCCCGGGACGCGGTTACAATGAGCAGTTCTTC
many TRBJ1-2 TRBV28 TRBD1 CASQMNRGNYGYTF TGTGCCAGTCAAATGAACAGGGGCAACTATGGCTACACCTTC
few TRBJ2-7 TRBV5-1 . CASQVDGGAYEQYF TGCGCCAGTCAGGTGGACGGAGGGGCCTACGAGCAGTACTTC
. TRBJ2-2 TRBV5-1 TRBD2 CASSLAYSGGNTGELFF TGCGCCAGCAGCTTGGCCTACTCGGGGGGGAACACCGGGGAGCTGTTTTTT
. TRBJ2-7 TRBV6-1 TRBD1 CASRSGTGTYEQYF TGTGCCAGCAGATCCGGGACAGGGACCTACGAGCAGTACTTC
. TRBJ1-2 TRBV5-6 TRBD1 CASSPQGEVLSSYTF TGTGCCAGCAGCCCACAGGGGGAAGTCCTATCGAGCTACACCTTC
. TRBJ2-3 TRBV7-2 . CASSLATASSSAQYF TGTGCCAGCAGCTTAGCGACAGCCTCCTCGTCGGCGCAGTATTTT
. TRBJ2-2 TRBV5-4 TRBD2 CASRLAGGDGELFF TGTGCCAGCAGACTAGCGGGAGGGGACGGGGAGCTGTTTTTT
. TRBJ1-2 TRBV10-1 . CASSQNRVNGYTF TGCGCCAGCTCCCAAAACAGGGTGAATGGCTACACCTTC